The T cell receptor (beta chain) under discussion was sequenced for a study of OX40 agonist ivuxolimab in advanced cancers. Study information: Prior anti-PD-1, anti-PD-L1 or anti-CTLA-4 therapy was allowed; more than 30% had some.

Clones were sequenced by immunoSEQ multiplex PCR, and TCRdb holds only the in-frame ones, with some missing. The sample contains 85,000 to 100,000 clones, around 82% of which appear only once. The CDR3 spans 13 residues. Trimming took off 2 bases at V and 9 bases at J, with 12 bases between the two ends. The germline CDR1 and CDR2 sequences are MNHEY and SVGAGI. The chain carries TRBV6-5 and TRBJ2-3; tentatively, D is TRBD1 (5 bases). The starting material was CD4+ or CD8+ T cells sorted from blood, obtained in a trial of the OX40 agonist ivuxolimab. The clonotype originates from an adult with an advanced solid tumor such as melanoma, head and neck, liver or kidney cancer. In DNA form, the CDR3 reads TGTGCCAGCAGTTACGCACAGGTCGGCACGCAGTATTTT. Its protein is CASSYAQVGTQYF.